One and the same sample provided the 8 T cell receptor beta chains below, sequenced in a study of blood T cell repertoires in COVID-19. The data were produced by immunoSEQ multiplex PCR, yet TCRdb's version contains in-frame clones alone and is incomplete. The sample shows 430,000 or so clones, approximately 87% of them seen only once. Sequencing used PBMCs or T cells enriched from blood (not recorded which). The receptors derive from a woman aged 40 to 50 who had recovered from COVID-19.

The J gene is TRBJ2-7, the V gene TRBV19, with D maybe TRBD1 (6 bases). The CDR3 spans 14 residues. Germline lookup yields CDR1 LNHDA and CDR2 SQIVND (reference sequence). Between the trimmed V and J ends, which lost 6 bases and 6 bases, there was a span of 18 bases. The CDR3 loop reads CASRPRQASREQYF. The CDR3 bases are TGTGCCAGTAGACCGAGACAGGCATCGCGCGAGCAGTACTTC.

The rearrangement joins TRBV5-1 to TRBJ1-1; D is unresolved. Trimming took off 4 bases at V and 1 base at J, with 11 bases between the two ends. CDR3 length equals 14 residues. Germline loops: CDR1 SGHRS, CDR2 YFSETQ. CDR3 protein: CASSKQQSNTEAFF. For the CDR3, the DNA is TGCGCCAGCAGCAAACAGCAATCGAACACTGAAGCTTTCTTT.

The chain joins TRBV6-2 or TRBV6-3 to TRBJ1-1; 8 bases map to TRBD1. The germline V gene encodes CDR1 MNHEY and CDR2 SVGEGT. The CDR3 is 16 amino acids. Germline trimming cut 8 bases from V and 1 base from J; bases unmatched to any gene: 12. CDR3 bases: TGTGCCAGCGGTTTTGACAGGGGCAGAGGGAACACTGAAGCTTTCTTT. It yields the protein CASGFDRGRGNTEAFF.

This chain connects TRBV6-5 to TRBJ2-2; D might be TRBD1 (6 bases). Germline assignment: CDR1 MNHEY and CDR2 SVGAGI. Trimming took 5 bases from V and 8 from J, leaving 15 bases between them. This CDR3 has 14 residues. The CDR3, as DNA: TGTGCCAGCAGTCAGGACAGAAGCTCAGGGGAGCTGTTTTTT. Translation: CASSQDRSSGELFF.

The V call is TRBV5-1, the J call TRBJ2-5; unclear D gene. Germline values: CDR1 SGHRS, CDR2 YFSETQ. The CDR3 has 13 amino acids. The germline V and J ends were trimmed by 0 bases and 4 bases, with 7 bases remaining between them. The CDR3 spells CASSLAQAETQYF. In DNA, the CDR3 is TGCGCCAGCAGCTTGGCTCAGGCAGAGACCCAGTACTTC.

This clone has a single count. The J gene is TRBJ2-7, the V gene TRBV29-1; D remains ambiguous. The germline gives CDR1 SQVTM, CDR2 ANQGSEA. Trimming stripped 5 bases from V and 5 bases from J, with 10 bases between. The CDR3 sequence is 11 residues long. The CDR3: CSVTDIHEQYF. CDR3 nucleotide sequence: TGCAGCGTTACTGATATCCACGAGCAGTACTTC.

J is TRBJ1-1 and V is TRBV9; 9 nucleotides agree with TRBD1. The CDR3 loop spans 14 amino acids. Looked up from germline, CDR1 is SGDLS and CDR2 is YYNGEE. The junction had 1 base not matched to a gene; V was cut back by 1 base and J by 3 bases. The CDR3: CASSVWTGDTEAFF. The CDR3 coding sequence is TGTGCCAGCAGCGTATGGACAGGGGACACTGAAGCTTTCTTT.

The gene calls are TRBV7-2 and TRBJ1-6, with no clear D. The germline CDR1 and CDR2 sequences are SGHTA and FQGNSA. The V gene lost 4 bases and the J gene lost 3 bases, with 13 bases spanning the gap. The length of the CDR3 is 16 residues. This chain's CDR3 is CASSYERSYYNSPLHF. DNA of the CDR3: TGTGCCAGCAGCTACGAGCGTAGCTACTATAATTCACCCCTCCACTTT.